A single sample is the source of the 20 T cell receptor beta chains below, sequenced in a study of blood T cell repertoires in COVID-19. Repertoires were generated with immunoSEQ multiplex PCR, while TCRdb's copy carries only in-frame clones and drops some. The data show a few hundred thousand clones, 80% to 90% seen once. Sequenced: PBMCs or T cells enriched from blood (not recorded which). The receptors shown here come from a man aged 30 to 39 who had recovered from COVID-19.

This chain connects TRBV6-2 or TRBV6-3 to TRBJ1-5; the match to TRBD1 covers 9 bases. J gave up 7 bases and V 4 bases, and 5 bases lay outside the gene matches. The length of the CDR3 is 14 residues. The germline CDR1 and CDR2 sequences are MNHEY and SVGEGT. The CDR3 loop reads CASSSTGGRQPQHF. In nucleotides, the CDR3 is TGTGCCAGCAGTTCCACAGGGGGCCGACAGCCCCAGCATTTT.

The CDR3 loop reads CASKWGVANTGELFF. Here the CDR3 DNA reads TGTGCCAGCAAATGGGGGGTGGCGAACACCGGGGAGCTGTTTTTT. The chain carries TRBV28 and TRBJ2-2; D may be TRBD2 (6 bases). The germline V gene has CDR1 MDHEN and CDR2 SYDVKM. CDR3 length: 15 residues. V gave up 7 bases and J gave up 0 bases, with 12 bases separating them.

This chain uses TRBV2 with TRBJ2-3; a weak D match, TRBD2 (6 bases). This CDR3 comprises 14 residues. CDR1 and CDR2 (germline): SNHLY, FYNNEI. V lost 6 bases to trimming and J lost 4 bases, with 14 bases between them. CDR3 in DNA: TGTGCCAGCAGGGGACTCCCTAACGCAGATACGCAGTATTTT. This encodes CASRGLPNADTQYF.

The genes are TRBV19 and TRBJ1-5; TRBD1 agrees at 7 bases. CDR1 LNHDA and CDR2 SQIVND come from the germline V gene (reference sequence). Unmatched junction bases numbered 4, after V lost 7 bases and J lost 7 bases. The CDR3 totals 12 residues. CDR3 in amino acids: CASTTGMQPQHF. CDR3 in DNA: TGTGCCAGTACGACAGGGATGCAGCCCCAGCATTTT.

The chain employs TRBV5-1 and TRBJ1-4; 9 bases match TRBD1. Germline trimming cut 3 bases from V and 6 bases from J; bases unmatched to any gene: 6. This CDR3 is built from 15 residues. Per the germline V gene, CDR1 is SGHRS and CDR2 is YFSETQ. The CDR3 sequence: CASSSGQGLDEKLFF. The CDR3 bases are TGCGCCAGCAGCTCAGGACAGGGGCTCGATGAAAAACTGTTTTTT.

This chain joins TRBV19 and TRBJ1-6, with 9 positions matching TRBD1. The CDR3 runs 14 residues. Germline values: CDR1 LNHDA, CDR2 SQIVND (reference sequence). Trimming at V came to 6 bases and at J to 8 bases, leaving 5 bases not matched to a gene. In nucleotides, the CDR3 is TGTGCCAGTAGCCGACAGGGGGAGGATTCACCCCTCCACTTT. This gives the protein CASSRQGEDSPLHF.

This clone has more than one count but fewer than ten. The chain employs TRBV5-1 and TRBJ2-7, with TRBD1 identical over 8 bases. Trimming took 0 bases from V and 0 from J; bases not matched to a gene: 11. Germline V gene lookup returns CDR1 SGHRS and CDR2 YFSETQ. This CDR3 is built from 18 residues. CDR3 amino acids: CASSLETPRTGFSYEQYF. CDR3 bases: TGCGCCAGCAGCTTGGAGACACCACGGACAGGGTTCTCCTACGAGCAGTACTTC. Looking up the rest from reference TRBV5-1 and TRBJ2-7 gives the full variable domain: KAGVTQTPRYLIKTRGQQVTLSCSPISGHRSVSWYQQTPGQGLQFLFEYFSETQRNKGNFPGRFSGRQFSNSRSEMNVSTLELGDSALYLCASSLETPRTGFSYEQYFGPGTRLTVT.

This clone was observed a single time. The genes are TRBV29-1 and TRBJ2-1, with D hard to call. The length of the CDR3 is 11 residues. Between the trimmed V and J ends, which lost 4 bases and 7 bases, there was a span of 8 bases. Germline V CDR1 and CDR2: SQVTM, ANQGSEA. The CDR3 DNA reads TGCAGCGTTGGATGGCGGAATGAGCAGTTCTTC. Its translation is CSVGWRNEQFF.

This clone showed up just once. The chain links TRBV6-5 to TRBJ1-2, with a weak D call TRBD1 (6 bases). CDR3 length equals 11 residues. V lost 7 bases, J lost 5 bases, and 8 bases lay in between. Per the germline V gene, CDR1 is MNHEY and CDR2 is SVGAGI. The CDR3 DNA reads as TGTGCCAGCACCAGGGGTTATGGCTACACCTTC. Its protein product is CASTRGYGYTF.

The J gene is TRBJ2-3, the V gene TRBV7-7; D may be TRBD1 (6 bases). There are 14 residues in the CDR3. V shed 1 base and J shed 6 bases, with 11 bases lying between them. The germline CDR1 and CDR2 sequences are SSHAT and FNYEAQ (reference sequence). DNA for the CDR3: TGTGCCAGCAGCTTAGTAGGTACAGGGGATACGCAGTATTTT. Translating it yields CASSLVGTGDTQYF.

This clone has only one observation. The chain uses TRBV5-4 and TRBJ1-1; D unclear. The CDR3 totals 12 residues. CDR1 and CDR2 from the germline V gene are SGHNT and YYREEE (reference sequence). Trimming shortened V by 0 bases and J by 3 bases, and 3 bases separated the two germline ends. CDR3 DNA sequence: TGTGCCAGCAGCTTGGCGGACACTGAAGCTTTCTTT. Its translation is CASSLADTEAFF. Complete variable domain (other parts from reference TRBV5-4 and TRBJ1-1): ETGVTQSPTHLIKTRGQQVTLRCSSQSGHNTVSWYQQALGQGPQFIFQYYREEENGRGNFPPRFSGLQFPNYSSELNVNALELDDSALYLCASSLADTEAFFGQGTRLTVV.

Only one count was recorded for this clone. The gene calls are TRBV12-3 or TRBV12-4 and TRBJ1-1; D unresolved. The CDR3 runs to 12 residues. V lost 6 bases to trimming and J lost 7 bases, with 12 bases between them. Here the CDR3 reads CASRPGGSEAFF. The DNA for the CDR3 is TGTGCCAGCAGGCCTGGTGGGAGTGAAGCTTTCTTT.

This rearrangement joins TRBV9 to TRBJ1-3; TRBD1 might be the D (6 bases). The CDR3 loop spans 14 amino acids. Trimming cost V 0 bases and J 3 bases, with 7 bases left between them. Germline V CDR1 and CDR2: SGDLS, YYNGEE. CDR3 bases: TGTGCCAGCAGCGTAGACAGGGTTGGAAACACCATATATTTT. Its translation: CASSVDRVGNTIYF.

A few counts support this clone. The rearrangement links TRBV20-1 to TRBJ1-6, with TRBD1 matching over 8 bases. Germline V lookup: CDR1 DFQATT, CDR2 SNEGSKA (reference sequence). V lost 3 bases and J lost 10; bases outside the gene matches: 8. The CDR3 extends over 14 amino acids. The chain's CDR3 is CSASGQGAQSPLHF. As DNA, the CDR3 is TGCAGTGCTAGTGGGCAGGGGGCACAATCACCCCTCCACTTT.

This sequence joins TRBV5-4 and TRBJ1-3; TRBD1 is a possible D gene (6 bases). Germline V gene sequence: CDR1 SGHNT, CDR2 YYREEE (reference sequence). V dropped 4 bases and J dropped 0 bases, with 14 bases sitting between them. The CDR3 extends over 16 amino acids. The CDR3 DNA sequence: TGTGCCAGCAGCATGGACAGCTCCAGCTCTGGAAACACCATATATTTT. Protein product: CASSMDSSSSGNTIYF.

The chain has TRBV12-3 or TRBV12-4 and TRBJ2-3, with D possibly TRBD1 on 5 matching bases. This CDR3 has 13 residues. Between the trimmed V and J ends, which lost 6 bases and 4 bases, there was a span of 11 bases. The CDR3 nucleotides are TGTGCCAGCAGCCCGAAGGGGCCAGATACGCAGTATTTT. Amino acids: CASSPKGPDTQYF.

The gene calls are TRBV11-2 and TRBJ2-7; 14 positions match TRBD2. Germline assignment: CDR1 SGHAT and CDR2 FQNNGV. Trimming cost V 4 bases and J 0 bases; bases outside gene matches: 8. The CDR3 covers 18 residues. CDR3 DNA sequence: TGTGCCAGCAGCTCCGGACTAGCGGGGGGACCTAGCTCCTACGAGCAGTACTTC. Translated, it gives CASSSGLAGGPSSYEQYF.

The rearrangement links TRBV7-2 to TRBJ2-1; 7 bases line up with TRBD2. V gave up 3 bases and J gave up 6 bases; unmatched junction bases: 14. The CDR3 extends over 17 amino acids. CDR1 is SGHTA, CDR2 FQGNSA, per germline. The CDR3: CASSFREGWAGVNEQFF. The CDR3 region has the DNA TGTGCCAGCAGCTTCCGAGAGGGGTGGGCGGGGGTCAATGAGCAGTTCTTC.

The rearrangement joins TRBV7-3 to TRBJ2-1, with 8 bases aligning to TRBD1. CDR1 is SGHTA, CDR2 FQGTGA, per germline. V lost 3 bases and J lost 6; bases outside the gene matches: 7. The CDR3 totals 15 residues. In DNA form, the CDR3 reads TGTGCCAGCAGCTTCGACAGGGGAAACATCAATGAGCAGTTCTTC. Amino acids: CASSFDRGNINEQFF. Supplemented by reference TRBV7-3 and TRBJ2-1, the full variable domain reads GAGVSQTPSNKVTEKGKYVELRCDPISGHTALYWYRQSLGQGPEFLIYFQGTGAADDSGLPNDRFFAVRPEGSVSTLKIQRTERGDSAVYLCASSFDRGNINEQFFGPGTRLTVL.

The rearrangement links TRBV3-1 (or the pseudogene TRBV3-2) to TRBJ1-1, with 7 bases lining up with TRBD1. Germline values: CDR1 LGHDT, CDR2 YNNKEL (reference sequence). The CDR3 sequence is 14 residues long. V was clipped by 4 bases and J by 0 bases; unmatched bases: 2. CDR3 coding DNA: TGTGCCAGCAGCCCGACAGGGATGAACACTGAAGCTTTCTTT. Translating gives CASSPTGMNTEAFF.